Only one count was recorded for the clone carrying this T cell receptor beta chain. Antigen: not known. After isolation, RNA underwent reverse transcription to generate cDNA as the sequencing template. Sequencing used immunoSEQ multiplex PCR; TCRdb keeps in-frame clones, though not all of them. The table records about 140,000 clones, about 60% of them present only once. This record comes from a study of CD8+ T cells in alopecia areata. Study-level points and caveats: Greater clonality was observed in lesional scalp samples, especially alopecia totalis/universalis, versus normal scalp.

Trimming pared 2 bases from V and 4 bases from J, leaving 17 bases between. The CDR3 is made up of 16 amino acids. The germline CDR1 and CDR2 sequences are MNHEY and SMNVEV (reference sequence). The sequenced sample was CD4+ T cells sorted from blood, obtained at week 0. This TCR was sampled from a human donor with alopecia areata. The chain has TRBV27 and TRBJ1-2, with D tentatively TRBD1 (6 bases). In DNA, the CDR3 is TGTGCCAGCAGTTTAACTTGGGACATCAATCTCTATGGCTACACCTTC. Protein sequence: CASSLTWDINLYGYTF.